In this sample, the clone carrying this T cell receptor beta chain turned up a few times. What it binds is unknown. This entry belongs to a study of long-term antiretroviral therapy in people with HIV. Trimming removed 4 bases from V and 5 bases from J, with 10 bases in between. CDR1 is SGHTA, CDR2 FQGNSA, per germline. This CDR3 is built from 13 residues. Study-wide points: Diversity went up after ART and still fell short of transplant donor controls. No data on ART adherence, viral resistance or therapy changes.

At survey level, the immunoSEQ assay was run in its v3.0 version. Repertoires were generated with immunoSEQ multiplex PCR, while TCRdb's copy carries only in-frame clones and drops some. The profile covers roughly 36,000 clones, with about four fifths appearing a single time and 7.9% taken by the ten largest. This rearrangement joins TRBV7-2 to TRBJ2-3, with D unresolved. Source: unsorted PBMCs, taken 0.4 years before starting antiretroviral therapy. The TCR was taken from a man younger than 35 with HIV. The chain's CDR3 is CASSSSLLDTQYF. The CDR3 DNA reads TGTGCCAGCAGCTCATCTCTCTTAGATACGCAGTATTTT.